Given below is one T cell receptor (beta chain) in context. This clone was seen only a few times. Its antigen is unknown. No much larger clone is present one base from it, and per-base qualities are unavailable. These data come from a study of PD-1 blockade in mismatch repair-deficient tumors (TCRdb year 2017). About the full investigation: The trial enrolled some 82 consecutive patients with approximately eleven mismatch repair-deficient cancer types between 2013 and late 2016, all previously treated and progressing. Tumor-associated T cell clones were tracked in the peripheral blood of patients responding to PD-1 blockade by deep sequencing of TCR CDR3 regions.

For every enrolled patient, mismatch repair deficiency was confirmed by either polymerase chain reaction or immunohistochemistry. TCR sequencing was carried out for a few patients who responded to pembrolizumab therapy. The phase II trial prospectively tested pembrolizumab PD-1 blockade in advanced mismatch repair-deficient cancers regardless of tissue of origin. Peripheral blood T cell samples were collected serially, before PD-1 blockade began and at several time points afterward. The timing of each blood sample was reported as weeks after the first dose of pembrolizumab. Library prep was done by the immunoSEQ multiplex PCR assay. The source is immuneACCESS, and TCRdb retained only in-frame sequences with V and J called. Part of the clones is not carried over; for the studies checked, unresolved V genes explain less than half of this, and the remainder is unexplained. The sample profile shows about 67,000 clones; about 72% of them were found once. The top ten clones comprise 4.5% to 7% of the sample.

Summary of the overall study and its limitations: Rapid expansion after pembrolizumab followed by contraction, generally before radiologic responses, was shown by tumor-resident clones, which were often undetectable in blood before treatment.

Sequencing used peripheral blood, obtained 2 weeks after starting pembrolizumab. This receptor was identified in an adult with mismatch repair-deficient cancer.

The base sequence is TGCGCCAGCAGACTAGCGGCGTTGGCCTACAATGAGCAGTTCTTC. It is translated as CASRLAALAYNEQFF. Here the chain combines TRBV4-1 and TRBJ2-1; 8 junctional bases match TRBD2. The CDR3 numbers 15 residues from cysteine through phenylalanine. Of all the DNA, just the CDR3 is kept, 45 bases in frame from base 1. For this chain, trimming is 6 bases at the V end and 2 bases at the J end, and the number of junction bases without a gene match is 6. CDR1 and CDR2, looked up from the germline V gene, are MGHRA and YSYEKL.